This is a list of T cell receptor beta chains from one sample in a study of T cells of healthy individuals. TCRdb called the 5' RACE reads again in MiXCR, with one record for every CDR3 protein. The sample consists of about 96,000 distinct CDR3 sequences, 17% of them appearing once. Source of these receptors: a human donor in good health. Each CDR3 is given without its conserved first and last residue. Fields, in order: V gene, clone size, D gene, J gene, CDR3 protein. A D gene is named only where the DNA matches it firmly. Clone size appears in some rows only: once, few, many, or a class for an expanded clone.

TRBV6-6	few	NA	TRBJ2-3	ASVPSGGTDTQY
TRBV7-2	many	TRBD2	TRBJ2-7	ASSLVLAGVKTYEQY
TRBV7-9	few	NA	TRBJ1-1	ANRAEAF
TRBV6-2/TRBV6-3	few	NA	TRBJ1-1	ASSHLGTTGTRAKTEAF
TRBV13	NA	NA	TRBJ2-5	ASSEGETQY
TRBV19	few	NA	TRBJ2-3	ASSPLLGTDTQY
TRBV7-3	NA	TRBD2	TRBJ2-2	ASSLLAGGRTGELF
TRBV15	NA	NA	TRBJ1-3	ATSRDRVEGYSGNTIY
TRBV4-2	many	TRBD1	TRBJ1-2	ASSQDRGQENGYT
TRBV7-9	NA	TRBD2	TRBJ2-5	ASNMAGEGETQY
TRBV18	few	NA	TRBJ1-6	ASSPQGIYNSPLH
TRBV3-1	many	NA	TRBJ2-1	ASSQDTGSYNEQF
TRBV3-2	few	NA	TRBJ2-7	ASSQITSGRAYEQY
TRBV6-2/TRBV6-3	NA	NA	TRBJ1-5	ASRHLDYQPQH
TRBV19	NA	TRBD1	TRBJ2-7	ASSTVGQGTYEQY
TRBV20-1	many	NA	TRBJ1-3	SAREADSGNTIY
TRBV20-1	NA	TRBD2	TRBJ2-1	SAMGLVRDEQF
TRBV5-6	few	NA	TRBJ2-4	ASSLKEKADIQY
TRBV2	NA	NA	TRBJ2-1	ASSEALGDEQF
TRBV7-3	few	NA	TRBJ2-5	ASSSSTSKTQY
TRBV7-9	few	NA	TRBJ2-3	ASSRRGQGDTQY
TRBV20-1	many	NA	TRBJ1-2	SAGSDYGYT
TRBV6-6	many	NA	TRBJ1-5	ASSGGHENLNQPQH
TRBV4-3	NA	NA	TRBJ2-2	ASSQDESGLGTGELF
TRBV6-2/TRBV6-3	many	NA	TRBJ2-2	ASSYVISNTGELF
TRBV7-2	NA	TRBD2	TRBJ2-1	ASSFLAGTYNEQF
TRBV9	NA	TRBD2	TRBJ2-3	ASSGGGPDYYTQY
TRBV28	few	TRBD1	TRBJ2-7	ASSSGTGTYEQY
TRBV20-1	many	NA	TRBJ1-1	RTDNPGQLLNTEAF
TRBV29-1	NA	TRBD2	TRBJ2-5	SVELKPGGFQY
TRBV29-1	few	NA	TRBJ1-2	SVGRGGGYT
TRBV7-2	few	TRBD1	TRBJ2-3	ASSLVGTGWTDTQY
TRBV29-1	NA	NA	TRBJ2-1	SVALQNSGLSFYNEQF
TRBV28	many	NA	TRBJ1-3	ASSFTVDGNTIY
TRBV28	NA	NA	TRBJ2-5	ASRPQGPETQY
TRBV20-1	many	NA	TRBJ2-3	SASRSKGGLADTQY
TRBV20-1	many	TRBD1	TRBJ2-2	SAHRGAVIGGELF
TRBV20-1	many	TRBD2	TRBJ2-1	SATGLAGSSYNEQF
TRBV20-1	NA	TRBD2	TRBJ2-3	SGAGDVTQY
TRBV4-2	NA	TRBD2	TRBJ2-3	ASSQDQTSGNTDTQY
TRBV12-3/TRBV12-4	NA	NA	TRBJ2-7	ASRDLPSYEQY
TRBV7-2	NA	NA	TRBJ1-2	ASSPGPNYGYT
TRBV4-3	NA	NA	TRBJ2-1	ASSQGLGVGNEQF
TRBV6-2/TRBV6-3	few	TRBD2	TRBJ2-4	ASSSGGAAKNIQY
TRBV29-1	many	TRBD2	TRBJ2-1	SVEEEREGIDEQF
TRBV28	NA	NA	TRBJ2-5	ASRTQMEETQY
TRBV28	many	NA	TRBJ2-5	ASSDRGGYQETQY
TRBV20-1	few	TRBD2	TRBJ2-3	SARAAASGGLDTQY
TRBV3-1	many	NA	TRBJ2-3	ASSQEGRDTQY
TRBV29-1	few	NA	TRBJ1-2	SVGGRGLNYGYT